Only a few counts were recorded for the clone carrying this T cell receptor (beta chain). Noted treatment: about 20 received Ad26.COV2.S at low or high dose, single or two shots; about 5 received placebo; per-sample allocation not given. Samples analyzed were those drawn on day 63 after the first vaccine or placebo injection. This specimen comes from a study of Ad26.COV2.S vaccination and SARS-CoV-2 variants. Study in general: Ad26.COV2.S arm of COV1001 included the donor.

Profiled with immunoSEQ multiplex PCR; TCRdb holds only in-frame clones, not every one. The sample lists 300,000 to 400,000 clones; about nine tenths were seen once. V lost 6 bases and J 10 bases, leaving 16 bases between the germline ends. There are 13 residues in the CDR3. This clonotype originated in a person aged 18-65 years who received the Ad26.COV2.S COVID-19 vaccine or a placebo. The chain is built from TRBV12-3 or TRBV12-4 and TRBJ2-1; D not resolved. This sample comprised peripheral blood, obtained in a trial of Ad26.COV2.S vaccine versus placebo. DNA for the CDR3: TGTGCCAGCAGCCTTACTGGTCTCTGGGAGCAGTTCTTC. It specifies CASSLTGLWEQFF.